The rows below give T cell receptor beta chains drawn from one sample of a study of graft-versus-host responses after intestinal transplantation. Produced via immunoSEQ multiplex PCR; TCRdb's table is partial and in-frame only. Here the sample spans about 9,600 clones, 78% being singletons. Specimen: ileum tissue, collected about 520 days after intestinal transplant. These TCRs come from a human patient who received an intestinal transplant, so some T cells may come from the graft donor. The CDR3 runs from the conserved cysteine through the conserved F or W. Fields, in order: clone size, D gene, V gene, J gene, CDR3 protein, CDR3 DNA. A D gene is named only where the DNA matches it firmly. The size entry is marked missing in some rows and otherwise reads once, few, many or a size class.

>NA|NA|TRBV18|TRBJ2-7
CASSPLSEDEQYF
TGTGCCAGCTCACCACTCTCGGAGGACGAGCAGTACTTC
>NA|NA|TRBV15|TRBJ1-2
CATSRDFVPNYGYTF
TGTGCCACCAGCAGAGATTTTGTCCCTAACTATGGCTACACCTTC
>NA|NA|TRBV5-5|TRBJ1-2
CASSLVVAGDDGYTF
TGTGCCAGCAGCTTGGTAGTCGCAGGGGATGATGGCTACACCTTC
>NA|NA|TRBV28|TRBJ2-2
CASSYSPTGELFF
TGTGCCAGCTCCTACAGTCCCACCGGGGAGCTGTTTTTT
>NA|NA|TRBV23-1|TRBJ2-1
CASSQSSRDRYNEQFF
TGCGCCAGCAGTCAATCGTCCCGGGACCGCTACAATGAGCAGTTCTTC
>few|NA|TRBV5-6|TRBJ2-5
CASSRAETQYF
TGTGCCAGCAGCCGCGCAGAGACCCAGTACTTC
>NA|NA|TRBV7-2|TRBJ1-1
CASSSQPTENTEAFF
TGTGCCAGCAGCTCCCAACCGACAGAGAACACTGAAGCTTTCTTT
>NA|NA|TRBV5-1|TRBJ2-5
CASSSTIGRETQYF
TGCGCCAGCAGCTCCACTATTGGTAGAGAGACCCAGTACTTC
>NA|TRBD2|TRBV7-6|TRBJ2-2
CASTLLIAGGPGNTGELFF
TGTGCCAGCACCCTACTCATCGCGGGAGGGCCGGGGAACACCGGGGAGCTGTTTTTT
>NA|NA|TRBV6-5|TRBJ1-1
CASSYRGNTEAFF
TGTGCCAGCAGTTACAGGGGAAACACTGAAGCTTTCTTT
>NA|TRBD1|TRBV4-1|TRBJ2-3
CASSQEVILWTRVTGTQYF
TGCGCCAGCAGCCAAGAAGTAATTCTCTGGACGAGAGTGACAGGGACGCAGTATTTT